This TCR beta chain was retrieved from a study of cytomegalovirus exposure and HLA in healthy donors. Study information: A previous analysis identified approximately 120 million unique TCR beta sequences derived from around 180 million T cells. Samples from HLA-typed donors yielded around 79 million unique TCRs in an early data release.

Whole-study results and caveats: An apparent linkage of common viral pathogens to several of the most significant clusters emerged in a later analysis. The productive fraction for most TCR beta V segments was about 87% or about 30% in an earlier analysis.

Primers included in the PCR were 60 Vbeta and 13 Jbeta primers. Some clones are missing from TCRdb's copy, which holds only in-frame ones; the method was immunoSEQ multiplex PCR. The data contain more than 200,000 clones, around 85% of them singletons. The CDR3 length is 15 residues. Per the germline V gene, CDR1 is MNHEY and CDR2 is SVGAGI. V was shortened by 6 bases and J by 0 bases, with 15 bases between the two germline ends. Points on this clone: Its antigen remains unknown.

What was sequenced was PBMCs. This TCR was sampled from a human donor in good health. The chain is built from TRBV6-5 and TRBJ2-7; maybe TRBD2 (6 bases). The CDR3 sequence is CASSQRDSNSYEQYF. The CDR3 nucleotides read TGTGCCAGCAGCCAACGGGACTCCAACTCCTACGAGCAGTACTTC.